This T cell receptor beta chain was retrieved from a study of cytomegalovirus exposure and HLA in healthy donors. Broader study findings: It was taken for granted in presence/absence analyses that sequencing depth across donors was roughly uniform. In a later analysis, TCR beta V- and J-gene trimming showed a link to a missense DCLRE1C variant. It is likely that the observed cluster of highly shared sequence variants was a sequencing artifact.

Vbeta (60) and Jbeta (13) primers were used in the PCR. The table came from immunoSEQ multiplex PCR; TCRdb's copy has only in-frame clones and leaves some out. Of about 190,000 clones listed, 65% to 85% are singletons. This clone was picked up a small number of times. Its antigen is unidentified. The receptor was derived from a woman aged 18-35 years in good health and CMV-seronegative. Specimen: PBMCs.

The CDR3 spells CASSIGAGGNNEQFF. DNA for the CDR3: TGTGCCAGTAGTATCGGGGCGGGGGGGAACAATGAGCAGTTCTTC. The chain combines TRBV19 with TRBJ2-1, with 9 bases aligning to TRBD2. With 3 bases clipped from V and 5 bases from J, the junction kept 5 bases outside the gene matches. Germline lookup yields CDR1 LNHDA and CDR2 SQIVND (reference sequence). The CDR3 has 15 residues. Filled out from reference TRBV19 and TRBJ2-1, the complete variable domain reads DGGITQSPKYLFRKEGQNVTLSCEQNLNHDAMYWYRQDPGQGLRLIYYSQIVNDFQKGDIAEGYSVSREKKESFPLTVTSAQKNPTAFYLCASSIGAGGNNEQFFGPGTRLTVL.